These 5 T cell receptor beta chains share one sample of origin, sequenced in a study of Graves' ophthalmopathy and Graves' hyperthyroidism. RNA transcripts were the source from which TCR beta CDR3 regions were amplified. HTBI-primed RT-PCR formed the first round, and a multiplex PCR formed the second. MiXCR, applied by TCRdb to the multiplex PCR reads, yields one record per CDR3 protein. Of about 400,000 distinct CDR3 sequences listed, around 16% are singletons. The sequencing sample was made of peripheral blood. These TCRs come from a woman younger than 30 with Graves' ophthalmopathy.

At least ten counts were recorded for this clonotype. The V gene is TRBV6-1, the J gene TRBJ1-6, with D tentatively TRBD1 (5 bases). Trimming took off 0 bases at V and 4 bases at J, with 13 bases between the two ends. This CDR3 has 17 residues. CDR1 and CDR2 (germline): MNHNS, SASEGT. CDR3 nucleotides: TGTGCCAGCAGTGAAGCGCTAGGGGTGAGGTATAATTCACCCCTCCACTTT. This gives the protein CASSEALGVRYNSPLHF.

The CDR3 spells CAWSVAGRIGYEQYF. Written as DNA, the CDR3 is TGTGCCTGGAGTGTAGCCGGGAGGATCGGCTACGAGCAGTACTTC. The chain is built from TRBV30 and TRBJ2-7; 7 nucleotides line up with TRBD2. Germline V gene data show CDR1 as GTSNPN and CDR2 as SVGIG (reference sequence). Germline trimming cut 0 bases from V and 3 bases from J; bases unmatched to any gene: 8. This CDR3 is built from 15 residues.

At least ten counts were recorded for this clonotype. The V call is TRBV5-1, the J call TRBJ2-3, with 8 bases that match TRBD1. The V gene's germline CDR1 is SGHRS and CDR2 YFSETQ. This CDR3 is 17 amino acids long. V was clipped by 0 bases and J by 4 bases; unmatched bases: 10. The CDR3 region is CASSLAELSGGADTQYF. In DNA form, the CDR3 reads TGCGCCAGCAGCTTGGCCGAGCTCTCAGGGGGCGCAGATACGCAGTATTTT.

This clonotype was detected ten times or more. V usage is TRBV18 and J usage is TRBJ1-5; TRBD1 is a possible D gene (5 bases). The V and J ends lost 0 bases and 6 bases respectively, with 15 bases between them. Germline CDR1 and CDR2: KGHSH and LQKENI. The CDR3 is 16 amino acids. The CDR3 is CASSPPLDQGSQPQHF. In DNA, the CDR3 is TGTGCCAGCTCACCACCGCTCGACCAGGGAAGTCAGCCCCAGCATTTT.

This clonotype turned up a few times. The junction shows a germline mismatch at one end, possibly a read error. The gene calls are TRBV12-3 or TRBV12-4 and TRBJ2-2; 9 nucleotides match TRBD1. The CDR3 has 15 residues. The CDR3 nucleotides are TGTGCCAGCAGCTCCACAGGGGGCATCACCGGGGGGCTGTTTTTT. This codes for CASSSTGGITGGLFF.